The T cell receptor beta chain under discussion was sequenced for a study of CD8+ T cells in alopecia areata. As for the study in general: Oral tofacitinib, 5 to 10 mg twice daily, was given in an open-label trial. Study results and caveats: Many expanded lesional clones persisted during tofacitinib (in both scalp and blood). Compared with mice, patients displayed less clear TCR sharing, possibly for HLA-related reasons.

cDNA prepared by RNA extraction and subsequent reverse transcription served as the template for sequencing. This table comes from immunoSEQ multiplex PCR, and its TCRdb copy is limited to in-frame clones, with some not included. The sample yields about 210,000 clones, around two fifths seen once. Treatment specified: oral pan-JAK inhibitor, 5-10 mg twice daily. On this clone: What it binds is not known.

The sample was CD4+ T cells sorted from blood, taken around week 30, from a patient treated with tofacitinib. The TCR originated in a human donor with alopecia areata.

The CDR3 sequence is CASSLYPPQGQPQHF. The CDR3 region has the DNA TGTGCCAGCAGTTTATATCCCCCACAGGGTCAGCCCCAGCATTTT. The rearrangement joins TRBV27 to TRBJ1-5; D is perhaps TRBD1 (6 bases). The CDR3 totals 15 residues. V was pared by 1 base and J by 6 bases, with 13 bases between. Looked up from germline, CDR1 is MNHEY and CDR2 is SMNVEV (reference sequence).